This T cell receptor (beta chain) was found in a study of T cell clones after liver transplantation (dated by TCRdb to between 2019 and 2020). Regarding the complete study: ITN030ST, the source of the samples, was a randomized trial that attempted immunosuppression withdrawal within 2 years of liver transplantation. After a pre-transplant mixed lymphocyte reaction, TCRbeta sequencing was used to pinpoint donor-reactive T cell clones, which were subsequently tracked in post-transplant blood. Third party-reactive TCRbeta sequences were also identified from pre-transplant MLRs to serve as an antigen-independent comparator for donor-reactive sequences. Of the eight recipients, three were HCV-positive, while the remaining recipients had been transplanted for non-autoimmune, non-viral indications. No induction therapy was given to the subjects, and standard immunosuppression was administered until randomization at 12-24 months post-transplant. To count as tolerant, a recipient had to stay completely off immunosuppression for at least one year without liver enzymes climbing beyond twice the upper limit of normal. Blood samples were taken pre-transplant, pre-randomization before withdrawal, and post-randomization after full withdrawal or failed withdrawal. The studied cohort comprised 8 liver transplant recipients, 3 classified as tolerant and 5 as non-tolerant. Overall results and qualifications from the work: Donor-reactive sequences declined more than third party-reactive ones, suggesting partial antigen-specific deletion unrelated to withdrawal success. Low numbers of available donor cells limited the measurable donor-reactive repertoire in a couple of subjects. In most of the 8 subjects, regardless of tolerance or HCV status, circulating donor-reactive CD4 TCRbeta sequences dropped significantly post-transplant. The conclusions were preliminary, being limited by small, heterogeneous patient numbers and by non-standardized post-transplant time points. Because no allograft tissue specimens were available, donor-reactive T cells may have migrated into the graft instead of being deleted. After accounting for repertoire turnover, donor-reactive detection was significantly reduced in 7 of 8 subjects for CD4 and 8 of 8 for CD8.

V is clipped by 4 bases and J by 4 bases, and the sequence between their germline boundaries is 10 bases long. CDR1 and CDR2, per the germline V gene, are SNHLY and FYNNEI. Taken from cysteine to phenylalanine, the CDR3 has 13 residues. The sequence is cut down to CDR3 DNA, 39 bases in frame from base 1. Worth noting for this clone: What this receptor recognizes is not known. No base quality information exists; no much larger clone differs at one position.

Unstimulated PBMCs, after thawing, were stained for CD3, CD4 and CD8 and then FACS-sorted into CD3+CD4+ and CD3+CD8+ populations. Each of the 8 studied subjects was randomized to immunosuppression withdrawal. The Qiagen DNeasy Blood and Tissue Kit was used to isolate genomic DNA. High-throughput TCRbeta CDR3 sequencing of frozen genomic DNA was performed by immunoSEQ, with PCR amplification, mapping, bias correction and internal controls included. The authors' pipeline ran thus. Only productive rearrangements were retained, with each unique TCRbeta sequence defined by its CDR3 nucleotide sequence together with its V and J gene. A sequence counted as donor-reactive only if the sequence showed at least 5-fold expansion in CFSE-low cells compared with unstimulated pre-transplant cells and had a frequency of at least 0.01%. Minimum frequency thresholds were set for each subject based on the unstimulated sample with the lowest template count, ensuring at least 90% detection power. Repertoire turnover was measured by Jensen-Shannon divergence between the top 1000 TCRbeta sequences post- and pre-transplant. Changes in detection of donor-reactive sequences were assessed with two-sided Fisher's exact tests. Sourced from immuneACCESS, this table was stored by TCRdb with only in-frame sequences that have V and J called. A share of the clones is absent; for the studies checked, an unresolved V gene accounts for under half, and the remainder has no known explanation. That table supplies the V and J calls and clone size; D and trimming were determined from the DNA. The sample contains tens of thousands of clones, roughly 70% of them found a single time. The ten largest make up approximately 2.8% of the sample.

This TCR was recovered from a human patient who received a liver transplant. Some T cells may derive from the graft donor when a transplant has been performed. Rearrangement joined TRBV2 to TRBJ1-1, with the D gene too uncertain to name. The sequences come from CD4+ T cells from blood, collected at the approximately 16-month timepoint. The CDR3 is CASSAEGGTEAFF. The nucleotides are TGTGCCAGCAGTGCAGAGGGCGGCACTGAAGCTTTCTTT.